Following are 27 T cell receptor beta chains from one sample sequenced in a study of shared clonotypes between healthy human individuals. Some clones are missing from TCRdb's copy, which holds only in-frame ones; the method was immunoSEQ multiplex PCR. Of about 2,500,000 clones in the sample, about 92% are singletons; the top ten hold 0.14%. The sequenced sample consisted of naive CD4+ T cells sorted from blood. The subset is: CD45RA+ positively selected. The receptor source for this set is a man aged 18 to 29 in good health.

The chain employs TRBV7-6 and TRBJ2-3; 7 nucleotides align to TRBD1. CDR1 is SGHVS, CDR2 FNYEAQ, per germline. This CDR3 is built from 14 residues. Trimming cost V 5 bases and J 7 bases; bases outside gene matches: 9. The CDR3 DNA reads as TGTGCCAGCAGCCAGGGGGTCCAAACCTATACGCAGTATTTT. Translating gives CASSQGVQTYTQYF.

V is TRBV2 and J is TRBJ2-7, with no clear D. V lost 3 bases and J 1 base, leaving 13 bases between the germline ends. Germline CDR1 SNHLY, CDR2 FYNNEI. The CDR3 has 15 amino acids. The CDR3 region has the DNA TGTGCCAGCAGTGAGGAACAGCCAACATCCTACGAGCAGTACTTC. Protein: CASSEEQPTSYEQYF.

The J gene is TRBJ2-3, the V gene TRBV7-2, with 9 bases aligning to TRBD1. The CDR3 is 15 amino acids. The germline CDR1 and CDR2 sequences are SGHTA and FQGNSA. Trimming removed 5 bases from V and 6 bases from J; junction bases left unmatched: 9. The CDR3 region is CASSGGDRAADTQYF. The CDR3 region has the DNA TGTGCCAGCAGCGGAGGGGACAGGGCAGCGGATACGCAGTATTTT.

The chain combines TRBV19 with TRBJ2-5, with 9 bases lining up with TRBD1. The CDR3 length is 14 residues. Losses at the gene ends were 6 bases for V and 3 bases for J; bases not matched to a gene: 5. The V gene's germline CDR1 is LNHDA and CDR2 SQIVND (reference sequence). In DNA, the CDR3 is TGTGCCAGTAGGGGAACAGGGGGCAAAGAGACCCAGTACTTC. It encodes CASRGTGGKETQYF.

CDR3 loop: CASSPVGLSNQPQHF. For the CDR3, the DNA is TGTGCCAGCAGCCCAGTCGGTCTTAGCAATCAGCCCCAGCATTTT. The gene calls are TRBV7-2 and TRBJ1-5; D is undetermined. This CDR3 comprises 15 residues. The germline V gene encodes CDR1 SGHTA and CDR2 FQGNSA. V was cut by 5 bases and J by 0 bases, with 11 bases left in between.

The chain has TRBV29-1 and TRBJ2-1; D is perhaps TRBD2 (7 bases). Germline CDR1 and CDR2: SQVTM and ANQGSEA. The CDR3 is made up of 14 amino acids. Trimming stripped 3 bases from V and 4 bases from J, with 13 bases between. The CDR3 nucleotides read TGCAGCGTTGATAGGCGGGGGCGATACAATGAGCAGTTCTTC. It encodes CSVDRRGRYNEQFF.

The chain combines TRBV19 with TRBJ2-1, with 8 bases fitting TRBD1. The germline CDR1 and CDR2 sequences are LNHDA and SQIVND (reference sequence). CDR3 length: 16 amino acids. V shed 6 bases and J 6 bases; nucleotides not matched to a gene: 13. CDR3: CASRLGGQGASNEQFF. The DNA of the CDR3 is TGTGCCAGTAGGCTTGGGGGGCAGGGGGCCTCCAATGAGCAGTTCTTC.

CDR3 amino acids: CASSRRDRAGETQYF. CDR3 sequence (DNA): TGTGCCAGCTCACGCCGGGACAGGGCAGGGGAGACCCAGTACTTC. The rearrangement uses TRBV18 and TRBJ2-5; the match to TRBD1 covers 9 bases. Per the germline V gene, CDR1 is KGHSH and CDR2 is LQKENI. This CDR3 is built from 15 residues. V shed 4 bases and J 5 bases; nucleotides not matched to a gene: 8.

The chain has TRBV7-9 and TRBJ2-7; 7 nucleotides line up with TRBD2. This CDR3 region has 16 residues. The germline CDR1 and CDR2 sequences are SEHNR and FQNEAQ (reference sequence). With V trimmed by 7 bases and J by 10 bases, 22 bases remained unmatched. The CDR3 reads CASNQMGGTRPLGQYF. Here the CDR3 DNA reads TGTGCCAGCAACCAGATGGGGGGGACTCGACCCCTGGGACAGTACTTC.

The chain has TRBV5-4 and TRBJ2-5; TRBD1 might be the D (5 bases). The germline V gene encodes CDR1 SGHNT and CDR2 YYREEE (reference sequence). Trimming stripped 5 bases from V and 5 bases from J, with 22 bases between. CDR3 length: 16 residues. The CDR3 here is CASSRAGNDGAETQYF. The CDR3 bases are TGTGCCAGCAGTAGGGCAGGGAATGACGGCGCGGAGACCCAGTACTTC.

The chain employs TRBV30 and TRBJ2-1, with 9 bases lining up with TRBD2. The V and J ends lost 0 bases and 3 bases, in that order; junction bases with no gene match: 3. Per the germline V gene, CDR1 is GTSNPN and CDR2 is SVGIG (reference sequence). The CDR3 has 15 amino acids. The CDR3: CAWSVSGGYYNEQFF. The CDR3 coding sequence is TGTGCCTGGAGTGTAAGCGGGGGGTACTACAATGAGCAGTTCTTC.

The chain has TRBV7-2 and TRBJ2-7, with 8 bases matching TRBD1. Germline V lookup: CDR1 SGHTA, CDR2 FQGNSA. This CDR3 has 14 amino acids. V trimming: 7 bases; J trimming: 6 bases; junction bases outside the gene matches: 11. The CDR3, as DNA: TGTGCCAGCACCTTCTGGCAGGGGGCGGGCGAGCAGTACTTC. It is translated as CASTFWQGAGEQYF.

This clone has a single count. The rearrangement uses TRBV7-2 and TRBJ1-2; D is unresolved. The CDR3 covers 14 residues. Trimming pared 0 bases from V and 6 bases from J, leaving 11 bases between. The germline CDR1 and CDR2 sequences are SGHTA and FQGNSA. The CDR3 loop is CASSLATASDGYTF. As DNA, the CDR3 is TGTGCCAGCAGCTTAGCCACAGCTAGCGATGGCTACACCTTC.

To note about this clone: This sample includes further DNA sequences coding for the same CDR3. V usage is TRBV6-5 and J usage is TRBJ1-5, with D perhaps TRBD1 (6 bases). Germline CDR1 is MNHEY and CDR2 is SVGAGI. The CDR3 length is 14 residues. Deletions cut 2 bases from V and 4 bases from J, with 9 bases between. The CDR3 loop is CASSYGQGNQPQHF. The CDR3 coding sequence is TGTGCCAGCAGTTACGGGCAGGGGAATCAGCCCCAGCATTTT.

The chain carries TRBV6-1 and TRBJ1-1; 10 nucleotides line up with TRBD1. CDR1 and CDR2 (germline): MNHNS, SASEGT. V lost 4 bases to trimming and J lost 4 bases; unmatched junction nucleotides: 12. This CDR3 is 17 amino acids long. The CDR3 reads CASSASRDRGLGTEAFF. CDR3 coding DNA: TGTGCCAGCAGTGCGTCCCGGGACAGGGGTTTGGGCACTGAAGCTTTCTTT.

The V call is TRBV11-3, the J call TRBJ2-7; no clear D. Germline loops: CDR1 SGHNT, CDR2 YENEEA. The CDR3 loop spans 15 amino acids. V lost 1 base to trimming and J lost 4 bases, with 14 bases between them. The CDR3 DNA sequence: TGTGCCAGCAGCTTAGCCCCAGGAACATTATACGAGCAGTACTTC. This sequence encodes CASSLAPGTLYEQYF.

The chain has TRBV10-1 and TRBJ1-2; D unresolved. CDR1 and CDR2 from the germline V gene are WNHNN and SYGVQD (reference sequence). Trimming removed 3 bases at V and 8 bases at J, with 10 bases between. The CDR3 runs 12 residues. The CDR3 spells CASSDTVGGYTF. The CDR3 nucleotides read TGCGCCAGCAGTGACACCGTGGGCGGCTACACCTTC.

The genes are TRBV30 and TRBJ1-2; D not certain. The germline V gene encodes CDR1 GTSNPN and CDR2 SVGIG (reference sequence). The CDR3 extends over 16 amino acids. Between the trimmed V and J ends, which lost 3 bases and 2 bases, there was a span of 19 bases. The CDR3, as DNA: TGTGCCTGGAGGGGATACAACGGGAACCTAAACTATGGCTACACCTTC. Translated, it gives CAWRGYNGNLNYGYTF.

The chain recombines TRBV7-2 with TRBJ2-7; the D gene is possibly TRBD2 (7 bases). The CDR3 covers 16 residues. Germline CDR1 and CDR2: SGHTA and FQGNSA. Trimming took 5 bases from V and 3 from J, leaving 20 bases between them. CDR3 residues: CASSTAGASGIYEQYF. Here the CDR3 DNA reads TGTGCCAGCAGCACAGCAGGGGCTAGCGGAATCTACGAGCAGTACTTC.

In nucleotides, the CDR3 is TGTGCCAGCAGCTTACATAGCGGGGCCATCTCCTACGAGCAGTACTTC. This sequence encodes CASSLHSGAISYEQYF. The chain joins TRBV7-9 to TRBJ2-7, with TRBD2 matching over 8 bases. Germline V gene lookup returns CDR1 SEHNR and CDR2 FQNEAQ (reference sequence). Trimming removed 2 bases from V and 0 bases from J; junction bases left unmatched: 6. There are 16 residues in the CDR3.

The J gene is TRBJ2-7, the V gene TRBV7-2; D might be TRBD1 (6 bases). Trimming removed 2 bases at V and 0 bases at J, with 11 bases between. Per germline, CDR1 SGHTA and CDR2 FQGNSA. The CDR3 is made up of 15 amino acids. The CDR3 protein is CASSLRQGSSYEQYF. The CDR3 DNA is TGTGCCAGCAGCTTACGGCAGGGGAGCTCCTACGAGCAGTACTTC. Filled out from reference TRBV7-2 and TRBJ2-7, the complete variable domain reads GAGVSQSPSNKVTEKGKDVELRCDPISGHTALYWYRQSLGQGLEFLIYFQGNSAPDKSGLPSDRFSAERTGGSVSTLTIQRTQQEDSAVYLCASSLRQGSSYEQYFGPGTRLTVT.

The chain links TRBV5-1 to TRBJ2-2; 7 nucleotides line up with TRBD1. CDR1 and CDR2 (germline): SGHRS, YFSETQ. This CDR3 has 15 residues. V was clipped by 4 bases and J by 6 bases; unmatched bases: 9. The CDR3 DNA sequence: TGCGCCAGCAGCGCGGACAGGTCAGGGGCCGGGGAGCTGTTTTTT. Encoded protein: CASSADRSGAGELFF.

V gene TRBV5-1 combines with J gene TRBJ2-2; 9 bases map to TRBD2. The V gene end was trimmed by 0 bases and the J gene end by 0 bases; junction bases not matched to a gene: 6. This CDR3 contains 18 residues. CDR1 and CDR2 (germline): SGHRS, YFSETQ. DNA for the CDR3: TGCGCCAGCAGCTTGGGGCTAGCGGGATTAACGAACACCGGGGAGCTGTTTTTT. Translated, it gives CASSLGLAGLTNTGELFF. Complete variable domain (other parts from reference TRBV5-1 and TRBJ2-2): KAGVTQTPRYLIKTRGQQVTLSCSPISGHRSVSWYQQTPGQGLQFLFEYFSETQRNKGNFPGRFSGRQFSNSRSEMNVSTLELGDSALYLCASSLGLAGLTNTGELFFGEGSRLTVL.

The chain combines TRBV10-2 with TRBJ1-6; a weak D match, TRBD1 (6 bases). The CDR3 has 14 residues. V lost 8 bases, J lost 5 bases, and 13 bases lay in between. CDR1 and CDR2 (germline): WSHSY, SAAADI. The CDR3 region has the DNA TGCGCCAGCGGTAGACAGGATAATAATTCACCCCTCCACTTT. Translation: CASGRQDNNSPLHF.

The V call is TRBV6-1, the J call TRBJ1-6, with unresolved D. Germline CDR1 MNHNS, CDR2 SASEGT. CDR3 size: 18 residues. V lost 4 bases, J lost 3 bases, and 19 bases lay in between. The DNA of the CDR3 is TGTGCCAGCAGTGTTGTGGTTATGGGGTCCTTCTATAATTCACCCCTCCACTTT. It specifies CASSVVVMGSFYNSPLHF.

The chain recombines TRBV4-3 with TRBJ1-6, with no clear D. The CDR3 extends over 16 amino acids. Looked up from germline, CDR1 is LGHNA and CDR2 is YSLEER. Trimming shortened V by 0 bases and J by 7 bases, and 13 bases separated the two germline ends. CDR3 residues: CASSQDQGSLNSPLHF. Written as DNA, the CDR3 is TGCGCCAGCAGCCAAGATCAAGGCAGCCTAAATTCACCCCTCCACTTT.

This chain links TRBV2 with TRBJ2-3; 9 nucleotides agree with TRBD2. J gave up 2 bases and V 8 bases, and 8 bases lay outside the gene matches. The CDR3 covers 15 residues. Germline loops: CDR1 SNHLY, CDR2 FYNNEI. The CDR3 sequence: CASQLLAGSTDTQYF. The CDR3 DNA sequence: TGTGCCAGCCAACTCCTAGCGGGGTCCACAGATACGCAGTATTTT.